Given below is one TCR beta chain in context. Original processing methods: How many nucleated cells were present was estimated from reference gene primer amplification. TCRdb's copy holds only in-frame clones and misses some; the assay was immunoSEQ multiplex PCR. The V and J calls and clone size come from that table; D and trimming were worked out from the DNA. In the table there are 250,000 or so clones, roughly nine tenths of which are singletons. The sample belongs to a study of blood T cell repertoires in COVID-19. Study overall: Both acute and convalescent COVID-19 samples were obtained from the United States, Italy and Spain. T cells, B-cell-depleted T cells, or PBMCs provided the cDNA or gDNA that served as material.

V dropped 6 bases and J dropped 0 bases, with 12 bases sitting between them. Germline CDR1 and CDR2: SGHTA and FQGNSA. This CDR3 contains 14 residues. J is TRBJ2-7 and V is TRBV7-2; a weak D match, TRBD1 (6 bases). Specimen: peripheral blood. This receptor was identified in a man aged 55-75 years with acute or convalescent COVID-19. The CDR3 sequence: CASSLDRFSYEQYF. The DNA of the CDR3 is TGTGCCAGCAGTTTGGACAGATTCTCCTACGAGCAGTACTTC.